The clone carrying this TCR beta chain has more than one count but fewer than ten. Its antigen remains unidentified. The data originate from a study of regulatory T cells in long-lasting Graves disease. The study, taken as a whole, reports: Persistent disease favored TRBV28, TRBJ1-2 and TRBJ2-5.

The CDR3 contains 13 residues. V lost 8 bases and J lost 3; bases outside the gene matches: 7. CDR1 is MNHEY and CDR2 is SVGEGT in the germline V gene. The authors built TCR beta libraries using iRepertoire HTBI primers and Arm-PCR of CDR3 regions. TCRdb processed the multiplex PCR reads anew with MiXCR; each CDR3 protein has one entry. Found here are 700,000 or so distinct CDR3 sequences, approximately 29% of them singletons; the top ten hold around 42%. Time point of the sample: persistent/refractory GD, antithyroid drugs over 5 years with positive TRAb. Extracted PBMC RNA gave rise to the TCR library. Diagnosing Graves' disease relied on the American Thyroid Association guidelines.

The clonotype was recovered from a female donor with Graves disease. The rearrangement uses TRBV6-2 or TRBV6-3 and TRBJ2-7; TRBD1 aligns across 7 bases. Sample: peripheral blood mononuclear cells (PBMCs), taken when the disease was refractory, from a patient treated with antithyroid drugs. CDR3 region: CASVRQGNYEQYF. The CDR3 DNA reads TGTGCCAGCGTTCGACAGGGTAACTACGAGCAGTACTTC.